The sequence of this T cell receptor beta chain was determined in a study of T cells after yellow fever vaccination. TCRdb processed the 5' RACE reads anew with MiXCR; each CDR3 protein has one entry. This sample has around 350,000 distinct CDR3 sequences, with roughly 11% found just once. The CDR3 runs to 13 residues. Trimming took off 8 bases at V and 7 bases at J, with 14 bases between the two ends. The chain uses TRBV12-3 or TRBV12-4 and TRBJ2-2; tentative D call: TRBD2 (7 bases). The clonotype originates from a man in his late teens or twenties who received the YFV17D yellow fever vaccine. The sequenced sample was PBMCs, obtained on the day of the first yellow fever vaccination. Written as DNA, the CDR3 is TGTGCCAGCCAACGGGGGGCGCACGGGGAGCTGTTTTTT. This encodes CASQRGAHGELFF.